Sequencing of this T cell receptor (beta chain) was carried out in a study of beta chain features in type 1 diabetes. Findings and caveats of the study: Moderate yet significant TCRB CDR3 shortening was seen in Type 1 diabetes patients in all four CD4+ subsets.

Investigators reverse transcribed all isolated RNA, so they sequenced expressed TCRB transcripts. TCRdb's table, derived via immunoSEQ multiplex PCR, lists solely in-frame clones and lacks some. The sample lists around 500,000 clones, approximately 30% occurring once. The table lists this clone with a few counts. Its matching antigen is unknown. Sequenced material: naive CD4+ T cells from blood. The source is a man between 18 and 35 years old in good health.

CDR3 loop: CASSSIKGGSYEQYF. CDR3 sequence (DNA): TGTGCCAGCAGCTCGATCAAGGGGGGCTCCTACGAGCAGTACTTC. V is TRBV7-9 and J is TRBJ2-7; D may be TRBD1 or TRBD2 (6 bases each). The germline V gene has CDR1 SEHNR and CDR2 FQNEAQ (reference sequence). The CDR3 consists of 15 residues. Trimming took off 4 bases at V and 0 bases at J, with 13 bases between the two ends.